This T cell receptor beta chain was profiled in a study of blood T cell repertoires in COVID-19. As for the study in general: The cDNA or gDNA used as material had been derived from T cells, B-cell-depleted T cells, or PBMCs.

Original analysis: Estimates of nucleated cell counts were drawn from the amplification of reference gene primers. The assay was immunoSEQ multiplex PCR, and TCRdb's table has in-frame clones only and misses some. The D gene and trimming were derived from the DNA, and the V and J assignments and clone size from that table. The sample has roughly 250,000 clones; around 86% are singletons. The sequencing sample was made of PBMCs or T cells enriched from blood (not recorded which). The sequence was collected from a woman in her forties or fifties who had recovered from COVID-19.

The CDR3 DNA is TGTGCCAGCAGTTCCCCTAGTGGGGGGAGTGGGTCCGGGGAGCTGTTTTTT. Translating gives CASSSPSGGSGSGELFF. J is TRBJ2-2 and V is TRBV28, with D possibly TRBD2 on 6 matching bases. The ends were cut back, 4 bases at V and 6 bases at J, with 21 bases in the middle. CDR1 is MDHEN, CDR2 SYDVKM, per germline. CDR3 length: 17 residues.